Included here is one T cell receptor (beta chain) sequence, with context. Its antigen is currently unknown. CDR3 length equals 13 residues. Germline CDR1 and CDR2: GTSNPN and SVGIG (reference sequence). The data derive from a study of monozygotic twins with inflammatory bowel disease. Study findings and constraints: The analysis yielded no support for one strong signal or clonotype associated with IBD.

TCRdb reprocessed the 5' RACE reads and reports one entry per CDR3 protein, with no DNA. This sample's table has around 150,000 distinct CDR3 sequences. Sample: blood. The chain is built from TRBV30 and TRBJ2-2; TCRdb reports TRBD2, a call that lacks DNA to check it against. This TCR came from a human donor with ulcerative colitis or Crohn's disease, or a healthy co-twin of an affected twin (not recorded which). The CDR3 loop reads CASGTFNTGELFF.